Listed below are T cell receptor beta chains from one sample, sequenced in a study of T cells after posttransplantation cyclophosphamide. Sequencing used immunoSEQ multiplex PCR; TCRdb keeps in-frame clones, though not all of them. The repertoire consists of under 50,000 clones, none detected only once. Sequencing used PBMCs. The receptors here all came from a woman in her forties or fifties in good health and a related stem cell transplant donor. The CDR3 runs from the conserved cysteine through the conserved F or W. The D gene is left open where the match is weak. Only part of the rows carry a size: once, few, many, or a class if the clone is expanded.

d_gene,j_gene,v_gene,abundance,CDR3nt,CDR3aa
-,TRBJ2-2,TRBV7-6,few,TGTGCCAGCAGCCCCCTACCAGGGAACACCGGGGAGCTGTTTTTT,CASSPLPGNTGELFF
-,TRBJ1-1,TRBV30,many,TGTGCCTGGTCCAGCGGTACGAACACTGAAGCTTTCTTT,CAWSSGTNTEAFF
-,TRBJ2-4,TRBV19,many,TGTGCCAGTAGTATTGGAGAAGGACAAATAGCCAAAAACATTCAGTACTTC,CASSIGEGQIAKNIQYF
-,TRBJ2-1,TRBV11-3,many,TGTGCCAGCAGCGCAAGACTAGGTGCTGGGGATGAGCAGTTCTTC,CASSARLGAGDEQFF
TRBD1,TRBJ2-7,TRBV11-2,many,TGTGCCAGCAGCCCCCAGGGGGCCGACGAGCAGTACTTC,CASSPQGADEQYF
-,TRBJ1-2,TRBV28,many,TGTGCCAGCAGGGGAGCGGGAGGAACCTATGGCTACACCTTC,CASRGAGGTYGYTF
-,TRBJ2-7,TRBV27,few,TGTGCCAGCAGTTTACAGGGGGGTTTCTTATACGGGCAGTACTTC,CASSLQGGFLYGQYF
-,TRBJ1-1,TRBV6-5,few,TGTGCCAGCAGAGCTAAGCATACTGAAGCTTTCTTT,CASRAKHTEAFF
-,TRBJ2-3,TRBV12-5,many,TGTGCTAGTGAGGCGGCGGGGGATACGCAGTATTTT,CASEAAGDTQYF
TRBD1,TRBJ1-5,TRBV27,many,TGTGCCAGCAGAGTTTACTCGGGACAGGGGGCGAATCAGCCCCAGCATTTT,CASRVYSGQGANQPQHF
TRBD2,TRBJ2-1,TRBV27,many,TGTGCCAGCAGTTTATTTGTAGGCGGGGGGGCGAATGAGCAGTTCTTC,CASSLFVGGGANEQFF
-,TRBJ1-4,TRBV7-9,many,TGTGCCAGCAGCCCCCCATCTCAGAAACTGTTTTTT,CASSPPSQKLFF
-,TRBJ2-7,TRBV2,many,TGTGCCAGCAGTGAAAGGGGGACACCACTCTACGAGCAGTACTTC,CASSERGTPLYEQYF
TRBD1,TRBJ2-7,TRBV10-1,many,TGCGCCAGCAGTGAGTTTTACTCGACTCCAGGGGGAAATAGCCCCTACGAGCAGTACTTC,CASSEFYSTPGGNSPYEQYF
TRBD1,TRBJ1-4,TRBV6-6,many,TGTGCCAGCATTCTGACAGGGGCCTCACTCAATGAAAAACTGTTTTTT,CASILTGASLNEKLFF
TRBD1,TRBJ1-2,TRBV28,many,TGTGCCAGCAGTGGGGGGACAGATGTTTATGGCTACACCTTC,CASSGGTDVYGYTF
TRBD1,TRBJ2-7,TRBV19,many,TGTGCCAGTAGTACGACAGGGAAATTCTACGAGCAGTACTTC,CASSTTGKFYEQYF
TRBD1,TRBJ1-5,TRBV7-8,many,TGTGCCAGCAGCAAGGGACAGGGCGAACATCAGCCCCAGCATTTT,CASSKGQGEHQPQHF
TRBD2,TRBJ2-7,TRBV4-2,many,TGTGCCAGCAGCCACTCTAGCGGGGACTCCTACGAGCAGTACTTC,CASSHSSGDSYEQYF
TRBD1,TRBJ2-7,TRBV28,-,TGTGTTACCGGGACAGGGGTTTACGAGCAGTACTTC,CVTGTGVYEQYF
-,TRBJ1-6,TRBV27,many,TGTGCCAGCAGTTTGGGATGGGCAGGGTATGATTCACCCCTCCACTTT,CASSLGWAGYDSPLHF
TRBD1,TRBJ1-2,TRBV6-1,many,TGTGCCAGCAGTGGCGACAGGGCGGGCTACACCTTC,CASSGDRAGYTF
-,TRBJ1-1,TRBV5-1,many,TGCGCCAGCAGCCCCCGGAGAGAGAGTAACACTGAAGCTTTCTTT,CASSPRRESNTEAFF
TRBD1,TRBJ1-2,TRBV2,few,TGTGCCAGCAGTCCTGGACAGGGCGGTAGAGGCTACACCTTC,CASSPGQGGRGYTF
-,TRBJ2-1,TRBV4-3,few,TGCGCCAGCAGCAATCCCAAGAGGGTACTTTGGGACAATGAGCAGTTCTTC,CASSNPKRVLWDNEQFF
-,TRBJ1-2,TRBV6-6,few,TGTGCCAGCACCACGGGGGTCGGCTACACCTTC,CASTTGVGYTF
-,TRBJ2-3,TRBV2,many,TGTGCCAGCAGTACGGGGGGCCTAAACACAGATACGCAGTATTTT,CASSTGGLNTDTQYF
-,TRBJ2-5,TRBV7-8,many,TGTGCCAGCAGCGTAAATGGGGCCCTTGGGTCAGAGACCCAGTACTTC,CASSVNGALGSETQYF
-,TRBJ1-2,TRBV19,many,TGTGCCAGTAGTAACGAGGGTTCCAACTATGGCTACACCTTC,CASSNEGSNYGYTF
-,TRBJ2-7,TRBV6-6,-,TGTGCCAGCAGTTACTCAGGGAGGCACGAGCAGTACTTC,CASSYSGRHEQYF
-,TRBJ1-3,TRBV9,many,TGTGCCAGCAGTCAGGGAAACTCTGGAAACACCATATATTTT,CASSQGNSGNTIYF
-,TRBJ1-2,TRBV5-1,many,TGCGCCAGCAGCCCTAGGACAGTATATACCTATGGCTACACCTTC,CASSPRTVYTYGYTF
-,TRBJ1-3,TRBV7-9,many,TGTGCCAGCAGCTTGAACGGGGCTGGAAACACCATATATTTT,CASSLNGAGNTIYF
TRBD1,TRBJ2-7,TRBV28,many,TGTGCCAGCCTGGGACAGGGGGCGGGCGAGCAGTACTTC,CASLGQGAGEQYF
-,TRBJ2-7,TRBV6-6,many,TGTGCCCACGGTAGCTACGAGCAGTACTTC,CAHGSYEQYF